This note documents a single T cell receptor beta chain sequence. Generated by immunoSEQ multiplex PCR, the TCRdb table keeps only in-frame clones and is missing some. The sample lists 340,000 or so clones, roughly 92% occurring once. Time point of the sample: blood from clinic visit 5 months post-surgery; TSC patient then seizure free. Only cases whose brain tissue showed the highest T cell transcript signatures were sequenced. The sample is drawn from a study of brain T cells in children with intractable seizures. CDR1 is MNHEY, CDR2 SVGAGI, per germline. This CDR3 is built from 15 residues. V was trimmed by 0 bases and J by 5 bases, leaving 13 bases between them.

The sample was peripheral blood, taken 4 to 6 months after surgery. The TCR sequence derives from a boy in the first two years of life with tuberous sclerosis and intractable seizures. The chain carries TRBV6-5 and TRBJ1-2; tentatively, D is TRBD1 (5 bases). CDR3 sequence (DNA): TGTGCCAGCAGTTACTCGTCCACAGGAGAGTATGGCTACACCTTC. The encoded protein is CASSYSSTGEYGYTF.